These T cell receptor beta chains were read from a single sample in a study of shared T cell receptors in the human thymus. Produced via immunoSEQ multiplex PCR; TCRdb's table is partial and in-frame only. The sample contains hundreds of thousands of clones, 95% of which appear only once. Specimen: thymocytes. The receptors here all came from a human donor. CDR3s leave out the opening cysteine and the closing phenylalanine or tryptophan.

v_call: TRBV6-6
j_call: TRBJ1-2
cdr3_aa: ASSYEGDYGYT

v_call: TRBV15
j_call: TRBJ1-1
cdr3_aa: ATSRVPGTPYLGTEAF

v_call: TRBV4-1
j_call: TRBJ1-5
cdr3_aa: ASSHDRSEPQH

v_call: TRBV4-3
j_call: TRBJ2-3
cdr3_aa: ASSPGLVGDTQY

v_call: TRBV2
j_call: TRBJ1-3
cdr3_aa: AGSLGNTIY

v_call: TRBV27
j_call: TRBJ2-3
cdr3_aa: ASSLGTDTQY

v_call: TRBV9
j_call: TRBJ1-1
cdr3_aa: ASGPHRDTEAF

v_call: TRBV28
j_call: TRBJ2-7
cdr3_aa: ASSYDSYEQY

v_call: TRBV7-9
j_call: TRBJ2-7
cdr3_aa: ASSPRSYEQY

v_call: TRBV6-1
j_call: TRBJ1-1
cdr3_aa: ASSIQGWNTEAF

v_call: TRBV14
j_call: TRBJ2-3
cdr3_aa: ASSHTDYPDTQY

v_call: TRBV6-5
j_call: TRBJ1-1
cdr3_aa: ASSSGGGNEAF

v_call: TRBV19
j_call: TRBJ1-2
cdr3_aa: ASSISGAYGYT

v_call: TRBV5-1
j_call: TRBJ1-4
cdr3_aa: ASRGGLNEKLF

v_call: TRBV6-5
j_call: TRBJ1-1
cdr3_aa: ASSFNRPGQNTEAF

v_call: TRBV27
j_call: TRBJ2-2
cdr3_aa: ASRGPAGVGELF

v_call: TRBV28
j_call: TRBJ2-3
cdr3_aa: ASSWDYKIGVDFSTDTQY

v_call: TRBV7-2
j_call: TRBJ1-2
cdr3_aa: ASSPTTVNYGYT

v_call: TRBV27
j_call: TRBJ1-2
cdr3_aa: ASSRINRGAYGYT

v_call: TRBV15
j_call: TRBJ2-7
cdr3_aa: ATSRGGGNPPANEQY

v_call: TRBV15
j_call: TRBJ1-4
cdr3_aa: ATSRDWVRTGNEKLF

v_call: TRBV4-1
j_call: TRBJ2-2
cdr3_aa: ASSLTGELF

v_call: TRBV27
j_call: TRBJ2-7
cdr3_aa: ASSLSGSHEQY

v_call: TRBV7-9
j_call: TRBJ2-5
cdr3_aa: ASSQEAREGPRETQY

v_call: TRBV30
j_call: TRBJ2-3
cdr3_aa: ACSDSFTDTQY